This T cell receptor beta chain was captured by sequencing in a study of blood T cell repertoires in COVID-19. How the authors handled the data: Estimation of nucleated cell counts was performed using reference gene primer amplification. Here immunoSEQ multiplex PCR was the method, and the copy in TCRdb shows in-frame clones only, minus some. The V and J calls and clone size come from that table; D and trimming were worked out from the DNA. The data contain some 300,000 clones, around 90% of them seen just once; the ten biggest clones take up about 1%. The CDR3 spans 13 residues. The gene calls are TRBV1 and TRBJ2-3; the D segment call TRBD2 is taken from the table without a DNA check. TRBV1 is described as a pseudogene. This TCR derives from a woman between 40 and 50 years old with COVID-19, enrolled during active disease. The sequencing input was peripheral blood. CDR3 coding DNA: TGCACCAGCAGCCAAGATTCGAGCGGGAGTCAGTATTTT. Residues: CTSSQDSSGSQYF.